The present entry profiles one TCR beta chain with its context. The CDR3 contains 13 residues. The V gene's germline CDR1 is SNHLY and CDR2 FYNNEI. The V gene end was trimmed by 11 bases and the J gene end by 7 bases; junction bases not matched to a gene: 14. This sample was taken from a study of blood T cell repertoires in COVID-19. Study in general: Specimens from acute and convalescent COVID-19 originated in the United States, Italy and Spain. PBMCs, B-cell-depleted T cells, or T cells were the source of the cDNA or gDNA that made up the material.

In the original analysis: Quantification of nucleated cells was approximated via reference gene primer amplification. The table came from immunoSEQ multiplex PCR; TCRdb's copy has only in-frame clones and leaves some out. That table supplies the V and J calls and clone size; D and trimming were determined from the DNA. The table lists 35,000 to 50,000 clones, around 83% of them singletons, with more than 20% in the top ten. The chain has TRBV2 and TRBJ2-7, with TRBD1 matching 7 bases. Sequenced material: peripheral blood. The source of this sequence is a human donor with acute or convalescent COVID-19. The donor label of this sample is uncertain. The CDR3 nucleotides read TGTGCCGGCAACCCGACAGGGTCAGGAGAGCAGTACTTC. Amino acids: CAGNPTGSGEQYF. The full variable domain, rest sourced from reference TRBV2 and TRBJ2-7, is EPEVTQTPSHQVTQMGQEVILRCVPISNHLYFYWYRQILGQKVEFLVSFYNNEISEKSEIFDDQFSVERPDGSNFTLKIRSTKLEDSAMYFCAGNPTGSGEQYFGPGTRLTVT.